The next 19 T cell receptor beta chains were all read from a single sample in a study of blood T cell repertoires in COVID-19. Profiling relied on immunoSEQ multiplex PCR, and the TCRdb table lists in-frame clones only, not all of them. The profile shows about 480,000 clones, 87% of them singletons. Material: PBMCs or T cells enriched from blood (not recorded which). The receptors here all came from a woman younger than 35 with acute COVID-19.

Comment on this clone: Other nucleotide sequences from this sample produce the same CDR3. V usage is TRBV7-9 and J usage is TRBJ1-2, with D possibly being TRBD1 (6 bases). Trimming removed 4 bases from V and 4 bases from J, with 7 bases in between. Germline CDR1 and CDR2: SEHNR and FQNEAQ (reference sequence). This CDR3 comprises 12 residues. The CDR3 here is CASSSDSYGYTF. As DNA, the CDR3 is TGTGCCAGCAGCTCGGACAGCTATGGCTACACCTTC.

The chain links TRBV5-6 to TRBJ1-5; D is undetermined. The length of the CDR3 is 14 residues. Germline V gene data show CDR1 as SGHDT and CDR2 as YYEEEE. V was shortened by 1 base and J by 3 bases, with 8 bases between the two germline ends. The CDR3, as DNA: TGTGCCAGCAGCTTGAGAGGGTTCAATCAGCCCCAGCATTTT. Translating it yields CASSLRGFNQPQHF.

The CDR3 DNA reads as TGTGCCAGTAGTATGTACGGGTCTTCGAACACTGAAGCTTTCTTT. This encodes CASSMYGSSNTEAFF. The chain recombines TRBV19 with TRBJ1-1; unclear D gene. Trimming stripped 3 bases from V and 1 base from J, with 12 bases between. There are 15 residues in the CDR3. From germline, CDR1 is LNHDA and CDR2 SQIVND (reference sequence).

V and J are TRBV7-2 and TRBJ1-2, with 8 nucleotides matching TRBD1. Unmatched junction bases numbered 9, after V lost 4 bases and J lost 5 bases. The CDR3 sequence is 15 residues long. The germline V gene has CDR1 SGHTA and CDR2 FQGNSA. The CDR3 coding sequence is TGTGCCAGCAGCTCCTCTGACAGGGGCGCATATGGCTACACCTTC. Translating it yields CASSSSDRGAYGYTF.

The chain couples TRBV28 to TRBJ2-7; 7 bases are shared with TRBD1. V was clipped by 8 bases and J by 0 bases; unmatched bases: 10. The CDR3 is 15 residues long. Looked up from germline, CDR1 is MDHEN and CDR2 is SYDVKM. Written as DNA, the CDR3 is TGTGCCAGCGAAACCGGGACAGCCAACTCCTACGAGCAGTACTTC. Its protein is CASETGTANSYEQYF.

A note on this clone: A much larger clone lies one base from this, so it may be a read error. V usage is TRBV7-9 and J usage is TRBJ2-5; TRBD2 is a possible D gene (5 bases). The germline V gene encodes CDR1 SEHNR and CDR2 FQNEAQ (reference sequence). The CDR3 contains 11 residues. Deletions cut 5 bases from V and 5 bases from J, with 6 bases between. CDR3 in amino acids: CASSPGETQYF. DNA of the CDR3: TGTGCCAGCAGCCCGGGGGAGACCCAGTACTTC.

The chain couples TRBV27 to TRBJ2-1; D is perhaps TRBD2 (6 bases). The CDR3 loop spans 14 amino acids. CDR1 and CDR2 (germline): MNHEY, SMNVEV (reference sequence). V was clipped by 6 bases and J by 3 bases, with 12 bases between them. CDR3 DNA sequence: TGTGCCAGCAGAAGACTAGGGGTCTACAATGAGCAGTTCTTC. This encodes CASRRLGVYNEQFF.

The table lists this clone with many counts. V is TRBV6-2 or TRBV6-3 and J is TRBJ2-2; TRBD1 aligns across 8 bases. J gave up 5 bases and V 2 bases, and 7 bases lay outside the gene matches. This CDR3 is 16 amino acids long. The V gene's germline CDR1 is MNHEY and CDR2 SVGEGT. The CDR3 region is CASSYGQGALTGELFF. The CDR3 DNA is TGTGCCAGCAGTTACGGTCAGGGGGCTCTGACCGGGGAGCTGTTTTTT.

CDR3 nucleotide sequence: TGTGCCAGCAGCCCCCGAGGGTCCGAAGCTTTCTTT. This encodes CASSPRGSEAFF. This rearrangement joins TRBV9 to TRBJ1-1; D remains ambiguous. CDR3 length: 12 residues. Trimming took 4 bases from V and 8 from J, leaving 12 bases between them. The germline gives CDR1 SGDLS, CDR2 YYNGEE.

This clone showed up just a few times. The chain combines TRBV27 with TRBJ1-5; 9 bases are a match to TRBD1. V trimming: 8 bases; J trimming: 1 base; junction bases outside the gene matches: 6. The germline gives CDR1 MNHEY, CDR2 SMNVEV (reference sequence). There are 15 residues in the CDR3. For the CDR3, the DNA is TGTGCCAGCTCCTGGGGACAGGGCAGCAATCAGCCCCAGCATTTT. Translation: CASSWGQGSNQPQHF.

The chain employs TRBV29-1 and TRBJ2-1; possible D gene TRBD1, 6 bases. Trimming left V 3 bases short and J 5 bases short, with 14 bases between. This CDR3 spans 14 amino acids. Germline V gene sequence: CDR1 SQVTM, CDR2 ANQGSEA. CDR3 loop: CSVDGIQGHNEQFF. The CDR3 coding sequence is TGCAGCGTTGATGGTATTCAGGGGCACAATGAGCAGTTCTTC.

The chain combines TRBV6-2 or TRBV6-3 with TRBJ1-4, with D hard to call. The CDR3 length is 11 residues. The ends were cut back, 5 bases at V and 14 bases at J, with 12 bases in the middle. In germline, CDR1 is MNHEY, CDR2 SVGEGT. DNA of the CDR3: TGTGCCAGCAGTCAGAATGCGCGGCTGTTTTTT. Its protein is CASSQNARLFF.

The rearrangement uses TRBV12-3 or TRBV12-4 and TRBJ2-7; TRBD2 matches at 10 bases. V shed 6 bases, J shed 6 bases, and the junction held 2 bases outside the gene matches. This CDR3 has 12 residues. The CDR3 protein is CASSSSGGEQYF. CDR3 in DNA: TGTGCCAGCAGCTCTAGCGGGGGCGAGCAGTACTTC.

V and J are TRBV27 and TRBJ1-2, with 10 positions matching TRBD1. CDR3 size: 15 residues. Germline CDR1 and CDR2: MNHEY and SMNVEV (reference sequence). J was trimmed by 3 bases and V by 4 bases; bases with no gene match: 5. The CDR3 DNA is TGTGCCAGCAGTTCCTCGGACAGGGGGTACTATGGCTACACCTTC. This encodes CASSSSDRGYYGYTF.

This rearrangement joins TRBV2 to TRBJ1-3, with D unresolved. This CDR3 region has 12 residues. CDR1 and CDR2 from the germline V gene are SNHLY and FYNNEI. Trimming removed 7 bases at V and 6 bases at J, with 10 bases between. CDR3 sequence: CASNQDTNTIYF. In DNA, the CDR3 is TGTGCCAGCAACCAAGACACAAACACCATATATTTT.

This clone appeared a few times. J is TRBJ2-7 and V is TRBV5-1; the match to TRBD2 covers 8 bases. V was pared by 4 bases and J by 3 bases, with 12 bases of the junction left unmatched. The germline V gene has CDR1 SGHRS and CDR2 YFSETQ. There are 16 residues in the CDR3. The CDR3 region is CASSPHWGTSHYEQYF. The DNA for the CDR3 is TGCGCCAGCAGCCCGCACTGGGGGACTAGTCACTACGAGCAGTACTTC.

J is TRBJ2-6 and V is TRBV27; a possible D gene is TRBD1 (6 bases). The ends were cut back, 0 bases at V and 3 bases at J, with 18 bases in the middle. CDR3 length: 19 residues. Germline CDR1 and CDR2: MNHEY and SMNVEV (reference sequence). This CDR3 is CASSLSRRTGTSGANVLTF. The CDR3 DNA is TGTGCCAGCAGTTTATCGAGAAGAACAGGGACGAGTGGGGCCAACGTCCTGACTTTC.

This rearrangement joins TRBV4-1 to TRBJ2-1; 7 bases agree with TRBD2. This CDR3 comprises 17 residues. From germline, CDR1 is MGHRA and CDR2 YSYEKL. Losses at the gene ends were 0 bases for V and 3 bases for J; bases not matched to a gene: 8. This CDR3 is CASSQDSGGGGYNEQFF. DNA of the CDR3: TGCGCCAGCAGCCAAGATTCCGGTGGCGGGGGCTACAATGAGCAGTTCTTC.

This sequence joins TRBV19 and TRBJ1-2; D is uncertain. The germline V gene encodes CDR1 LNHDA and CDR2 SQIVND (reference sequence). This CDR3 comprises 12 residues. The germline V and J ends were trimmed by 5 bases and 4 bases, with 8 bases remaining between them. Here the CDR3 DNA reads TGTGCCAGTAGTTCCCCAGGCTATGGCTACACCTTC. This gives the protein CASSSPGYGYTF.